The rows below give T cell receptor beta chains drawn from one sample of a study of PD-L1 blockade in urothelial cancer. The table came from immunoSEQ multiplex PCR; TCRdb's copy has only in-frame clones and leaves some out. Counted here are about 91,000 clones, 70% to 90% occurring once; the ten biggest clones make up around 7.7%. The input for sequencing was PBMCs, taken around atezolizumab (anti-PD-L1) treatment. The receptors derive from a man between 65 and 80 years old with urothelial cancer. CDR3s include the opening cysteine and the closing phenylalanine or tryptophan. The order of the fields is V gene, clone size, J gene, D gene, CDR3 DNA, CDR3 protein. A D gene is named only where the DNA matches it firmly. Size is omitted from some rows. Given values are once, few, many or a class for expanded clones.

V: TRBV7-9
size: .
J: TRBJ1-4
D: .
DNA: TGTGCCAGCAGCTTAGTGGTCTACCCGATGAAACTGTTTTTT
CDR3: CASSLVVYPMKLFF

V: TRBV5-1
size: .
J: TRBJ2-3
D: .
DNA: TGCGCCAGCAGCTTGCCTAGCGGCACAGATACGCAGTATTTT
CDR3: CASSLPSGTDTQYF

V: TRBV7-9
size: .
J: TRBJ1-1
D: .
DNA: TGTGCCAGCAGCTATTTGGGGGGCACTGAAGCTTTCTTT
CDR3: CASSYLGGTEAFF

V: TRBV11-2
size: few
J: TRBJ2-1
D: TRBD2
DNA: TGTGCCAGCAGCCGCGGTGCGGGGGGGATTTACAATGAGCAGTTCTTC
CDR3: CASSRGAGGIYNEQFF

V: TRBV2
size: .
J: TRBJ2-1
D: TRBD2
DNA: TGTGCCAGCAAGAGCGGGGTTTACAATGAGCAGTTCTTC
CDR3: CASKSGVYNEQFF

V: TRBV9
size: .
J: TRBJ1-6
D: .
DNA: TGTGCCAGCAGTCCACCGGGAAGCGGGTATAATTCACCCCTCCACTTT
CDR3: CASSPPGSGYNSPLHF

V: TRBV9
size: .
J: TRBJ2-1
D: .
DNA: TGTGCCAGCAGCCCAATGGGCGGGGAGACCTACAATGAGCAGTTCTTC
CDR3: CASSPMGGETYNEQFF

V: TRBV5-1
size: .
J: TRBJ2-3
D: TRBD2
DNA: TGCGCCAGCAGCCCAGGGAGACTAGCGGGAGGCGGAGATACGCAGTATTTT
CDR3: CASSPGRLAGGGDTQYF

V: TRBV7-2
size: .
J: TRBJ1-3
D: .
DNA: TGTGCCAGCAGCTTAGGATCACAGGCCTCTGGAAACACCATATATTTT
CDR3: CASSLGSQASGNTIYF

V: TRBV11-1
size: few
J: TRBJ2-1
D: TRBD2
DNA: TGTGCCAGCAGCGACGGGACTAGCTCCATTGACAATGAGCAGTTCTTC
CDR3: CASSDGTSSIDNEQFF

V: TRBV6-5
size: .
J: TRBJ1-1
D: .
DNA: TGTGCCAGCGCAAGGGGTACTGAAGCTTTCTTT
CDR3: CASARGTEAFF

V: TRBV9
size: once
J: TRBJ2-5
D: TRBD2
DNA: TGTGCCAGCAGCGCCAACCCCCCGGCGGGAGGGCCCTCCGAGACCCAGTACTTC
CDR3: CASSANPPAGGPSETQYF

V: TRBV11-3
size: .
J: TRBJ2-5
D: TRBD2
DNA: TGTGCCAGCAGCTTAGTTGGTAGCGGGAGACGGGAGACCCAGTACTTC
CDR3: CASSLVGSGRRETQYF

V: TRBV15
size: .
J: TRBJ1-1
D: .
DNA: TGTGCCACCAGCAGGGGGGGAATCACTGAAGCTTTCTTT
CDR3: CATSRGGITEAFF

V: TRBV7-2
size: .
J: TRBJ2-1
D: TRBD2
DNA: TGTGCCAGCAGCCCCCGAACTAGCGAGCTTCTTTCGTACGAGCAGTTCTTC
CDR3: CASSPRTSELLSYEQFF

V: TRBV9
size: .
J: TRBJ2-1
D: TRBD2
DNA: TGTGCCAGCAGCCGGGGTTCCGGACTAGCGGCAAGCTCCTACAATGAGCAGTTCTTC
CDR3: CASSRGSGLAASSYNEQFF

V: TRBV5-1
size: .
J: TRBJ1-2
D: TRBD1
DNA: TGCGCCAGCAGGGGGGGACAGGCCAACTATGGCTACACCTTC
CDR3: CASRGGQANYGYTF

V: TRBV6-5
size: .
J: TRBJ2-3
D: .
DNA: TGTGCCAGCAGGGACCGACAGACTAGCACAGATACGCAGTATTTT
CDR3: CASRDRQTSTDTQYF

V: TRBV7-9
size: few
J: TRBJ2-7
D: .
DNA: TGTGCCAGCAGTCTTTCCTGGGGGGAGGTCTACGAGCAGTACTTC
CDR3: CASSLSWGEVYEQYF

V: TRBV7-9
size: .
J: TRBJ2-2
D: .
DNA: TGTGCCAGCAGCCCTCCTTTCCACACCGGGGAGCTGTTTTTT
CDR3: CASSPPFHTGELFF

V: TRBV7-2
size: .
J: TRBJ2-1
D: TRBD2
DNA: TGTGCCAGCAGCTCCGACCCACTAGCGAATGAGCAGTTCTTC
CDR3: CASSSDPLANEQFF

V: TRBV7-8
size: .
J: TRBJ1-5
D: .
DNA: TGTGCCAGCAGCCGCGTCGACAGCGACAATCAGCCCCAGCATTTT
CDR3: CASSRVDSDNQPQHF

V: TRBV2
size: .
J: TRBJ2-5
D: TRBD2
DNA: TGTGCCAGCAGTGGGGAGGGGCTCGGGACCCAGTACTTC
CDR3: CASSGEGLGTQYF

V: TRBV19
size: .
J: TRBJ2-7
D: TRBD1
DNA: TGTGCCAGTAGTCCAGGGGCCGGGACAGCCTACGAGCAGTACTTC
CDR3: CASSPGAGTAYEQYF

V: TRBV25-1
size: .
J: TRBJ1-2
D: .
DNA: TGTGCCAGCAGTGTGGCAGGGGTGGACTATGGCTACACCTTC
CDR3: CASSVAGVDYGYTF

V: TRBV6-5
size: .
J: TRBJ2-7
D: TRBD1
DNA: TGTGCCAGCACCTACGGAAGGGGGCACTCCTACGAGCAGTACTTC
CDR3: CASTYGRGHSYEQYF

V: TRBV5-1
size: .
J: TRBJ2-3
D: TRBD1
DNA: TGCGCCAGCAGCTGGGGACAGACCACAGATACGCAGTATTTT
CDR3: CASSWGQTTDTQYF

V: TRBV6-5
size: .
J: TRBJ2-3
D: TRBD2
DNA: TGTGCCAGCAGTTACTCCCTAGCGGGGGGCACAGATACGCAGTATTTT
CDR3: CASSYSLAGGTDTQYF